This T cell receptor beta chain stems from a study of beta chain features in type 1 diabetes. Study conclusions and caveats: Across all four CD4+ subsets, people with type 1 diabetes showed modestly shorter TCRB CDR3s. Among type 1 diabetes patients, VDJ junctions had fewer insertions and more deletions.

Isolation of CD4+ naive, central memory, regulatory and stem cell-like memory cells was achieved by sorting via CD45RO/CCR7/CD25/CD127/CD95/CD27. Expressed TCRB transcripts were sequenced because the entire RNA isolate underwent reverse transcription. Libraries were prepared by immunoSEQ multiplex PCR; TCRdb keeps only in-frame clonotypes and omits some of them. The profile shows 250,000 to 300,000 clones, 8% of them singletons. This clone was recorded a few times. The antigen is not known. The CDR3 length is 14 residues. Deletions cut 1 base from V and 5 bases from J, with 11 bases between. Germline V gene data show CDR1 as LNHNV and CDR2 as YYDKDF (reference sequence).

Sequencing was done on a sample of central memory CD4+ T cells from blood. The TCR was taken from a woman between 18 and 30 years old in good health. The chain carries TRBV15 and TRBJ2-5, with D unresolved. Written as DNA, the CDR3 is TGTGCCACCAGCAGAGTCACGGAAGGGGAGACCCAGTACTTC. This gives the protein CATSRVTEGETQYF.